These 28 T cell receptor beta chains share one sample of origin, sequenced in a study of blood T cell repertoires in COVID-19. Assay used: immunoSEQ multiplex PCR; TCRdb lists only in-frame clones, some missing. The sample has around 230,000 clones, just over 85% seen once. Sequenced sample: PBMCs or T cells enriched from blood (not recorded which). The receptors were sampled from a woman in her thirties or forties with acute COVID-19.

This rearrangement joins TRBV5-1 to TRBJ2-5; TRBD2 agrees at 15 bases. Per the germline V gene, CDR1 is SGHRS and CDR2 is YFSETQ. This CDR3 region has 15 residues. V lost 5 bases to trimming and J lost 4 bases; unmatched junction nucleotides: 3. The CDR3: CASSTGLAGGETQYF. As DNA, the CDR3 is TGCGCCAGCAGTACGGGACTAGCGGGGGGAGAGACCCAGTACTTC.

The CDR3 sequence: CASSTPGQGYNEQFF. DNA of the CDR3: TGTGCCAGCAGCACTCCGGGACAGGGCTACAATGAGCAGTTCTTC. The chain couples TRBV9 to TRBJ2-1; 9 bases are shared with TRBD1. The CDR3 is 15 amino acids. The germline V gene encodes CDR1 SGDLS and CDR2 YYNGEE. J was trimmed by 3 bases and V by 4 bases; bases with no gene match: 5.

This CDR3 is CASRDMINTEAFF. DNA for the CDR3: TGCGCCAGCCGCGACATGATAAACACTGAAGCTTTCTTT. The rearrangement uses TRBV5-1 and TRBJ1-1; D remains unclear. Trimming stripped 7 bases from V and 2 bases from J, with 12 bases between. The germline V gene encodes CDR1 SGHRS and CDR2 YFSETQ. The CDR3 totals 13 residues.

This clone has a single count. The J gene is TRBJ2-5, the V gene TRBV9, with D possibly matching TRBD1 (6 bases). The V and J ends lost 3 bases and 0 bases respectively, with 15 bases between them. The germline V gene has CDR1 SGDLS and CDR2 YYNGEE. The CDR3 loop spans 16 amino acids. The CDR3 coding sequence is TGTGCCAGCAGCGATCGGGACAATTGGTACCAAGAGACCCAGTACTTC. The encoded protein is CASSDRDNWYQETQYF.

This rearrangement joins TRBV12-3 or TRBV12-4 to TRBJ1-3; D gene uncertain. V dropped 3 bases and J dropped 0 bases, with 3 bases sitting between them. This CDR3 spans 13 amino acids. The CDR3 nucleotides are TGTGCCAGCAGTTTTATCTCTGGAAACACCATATATTTT. Its protein product is CASSFISGNTIYF.

The chain combines TRBV10-3 with TRBJ2-1, with 7 bases matching TRBD1. Looked up from germline, CDR1 is ENHRY and CDR2 is SYGVKD. The CDR3 contains 13 residues. The V and J ends lost 10 bases and 10 bases, in that order; junction bases with no gene match: 13. The CDR3 DNA reads as TGTGCCAGCGCAGGGGGTGGGGGAAGGGAGCAGTTCTTC. It yields the protein CASAGGGGREQFF.

The chain joins TRBV9 to TRBJ1-1; TRBD1 agrees at 7 bases. V lost 4 bases, J lost 6 bases, and 6 bases stayed unmatched. The CDR3 is 13 residues long. Germline CDR1 reads SGDLS; CDR2 reads YYNGEE. CDR3 sequence reads: CASSSQGRPEAFF. The CDR3 coding sequence is TGTGCCAGCAGCTCACAGGGGAGGCCTGAAGCTTTCTTT.

V and J are TRBV27 and TRBJ1-1; D gene unclear. Trimming pared 4 bases from V and 6 bases from J, leaving 6 bases between. Germline V lookup: CDR1 MNHEY, CDR2 SMNVEV (reference sequence). CDR3 size: 11 residues. The CDR3 DNA reads TGTGCCAGCAGTTCAGGCGCTGAAGCTTTCTTT. Amino acids: CASSSGAEAFF.

Only a few counts were recorded for this clone. This chain uses TRBV4-1 with TRBJ2-7; D is unresolved. The CDR3 consists of 13 residues. Germline-derived CDR1 and CDR2 are MGHRA and YSYEKL. The ends were cut back, 0 bases at V and 7 bases at J, with 10 bases in the middle. The CDR3 loop is CASSQDLGREQYV. The CDR3 nucleotides are TGCGCCAGCAGCCAAGATCTAGGCCGGGAGCAGTACGTC.

V and J are TRBV6-2 or TRBV6-3 and TRBJ1-5, with 8 bases that match TRBD1. Unmatched junction bases numbered 8, after V lost 2 bases and J lost 5 bases. CDR3 length equals 16 residues. Germline CDR1 reads MNHEY; CDR2 reads SVGEGT. CDR3 sequence reads: CASSYGQGGGYQPQHF. CDR3 bases: TGTGCCAGCAGTTACGGACAGGGTGGTGGCTATCAGCCCCAGCATTTT.

This clone has only one observation. The chain recombines TRBV4-1 with TRBJ2-5; a weak D match, TRBD2 (7 bases). The CDR3 has 17 amino acids. CDR1 and CDR2 (germline): MGHRA, YSYEKL. V was shortened by 0 bases and J by 6 bases, with 20 bases between the two germline ends. This CDR3 is CASSQDGQRGGMQTQYF. The CDR3 DNA is TGCGCCAGCAGCCAAGATGGACAGCGGGGTGGCATGCAGACCCAGTACTTC.

The chain links TRBV7-2 to TRBJ2-3; no clear D gene. The V gene lost 3 bases and the J gene lost 6 bases, with 13 bases spanning the gap. The CDR3 covers 14 residues. CDR1 and CDR2 from the germline V gene are SGHTA and FQGNSA. The CDR3 sequence is CASSFFSPSDTQYF. CDR3 nucleotide sequence: TGTGCCAGCAGCTTTTTCAGTCCCTCGGATACGCAGTATTTT.

The chain is built from TRBV27 and TRBJ1-1; no definite D call. Germline V CDR1 and CDR2: MNHEY, SMNVEV (reference sequence). V lost 2 bases to trimming and J lost 0 bases, with 7 bases between them. The CDR3 sequence is 14 residues long. In nucleotides, the CDR3 is TGTGCCAGCAGTTTAACAGCCATGAACACTGAAGCTTTCTTT. As protein: CASSLTAMNTEAFF.

The chain couples TRBV11-2 to TRBJ2-3, with 16 positions matching TRBD2. The junction had 8 bases not matched to a gene; V was cut back by 5 bases and J by 6 bases. Germline V CDR1 and CDR2: SGHAT, FQNNGV. CDR3 length: 17 amino acids. In DNA, the CDR3 is TGTGCCAGCAGCCCAGGGACTAGCGGGGGGGCTTGGGATACGCAGTATTTT. Its protein product is CASSPGTSGGAWDTQYF.

The chain uses TRBV4-3 and TRBJ2-6; D gene ambiguous. CDR3 length: 17 amino acids. Germline V gene data show CDR1 as LGHNA and CDR2 as YSLEER. Trimming left V 4 bases short and J 0 bases short, with 13 bases between. The DNA of the CDR3 is TGCGCCAGCAGCCGAGACCAGTCGATCTCTGGGGCCAACGTCCTGACTTTC. Residues: CASSRDQSISGANVLTF.

The chain has TRBV7-9 and TRBJ2-3; weak D call: TRBD1 (6 bases). The germline CDR1 and CDR2 sequences are SEHNR and FQNEAQ (reference sequence). The germline V and J ends were trimmed by 6 bases and 10 bases, with 14 bases remaining between them. The CDR3 length is 12 residues. The CDR3 sequence is CASSFGQFSQYF. As DNA, the CDR3 is TGTGCCAGCAGTTTCGGACAGTTCTCGCAGTATTTT.

V gene TRBV4-3 combines with J gene TRBJ2-2; D remains ambiguous. Trimming took off 1 base at V and 1 base at J, with 10 bases between the two ends. This CDR3 spans 16 amino acids. Germline V gene lookup returns CDR1 LGHNA and CDR2 YSLEER. The CDR3 is CASSQVWPGNTGELFF. DNA for the CDR3: TGCGCCAGCAGCCAAGTGTGGCCAGGGAACACCGGGGAGCTGTTTTTT.

This chain links TRBV7-3 with TRBJ1-1; perhaps TRBD1 as D (6 bases). Germline CDR1 is SGHTA and CDR2 is FQGTGA. This CDR3 spans 14 amino acids. Trimming shortened V by 4 bases and J by 6 bases, and 15 bases separated the two germline ends. The CDR3 DNA reads TGTGCCAGCAGCTCTGACACAGGGCGTTCTGAAGCTTTCTTT. Protein: CASSSDTGRSEAFF.

The V call is TRBV5-1, the J call TRBJ1-6, with 9 bases matching TRBD1. V gave up 4 bases and J gave up 4 bases; unmatched junction bases: 6. From germline, CDR1 is SGHRS and CDR2 YFSETQ. The CDR3 length is 16 residues. The CDR3 DNA follows: TGCGCCAGCAGCCCCGGACAGGGGTTGTATAATTCACCCCTCCACTTT. Translating it yields CASSPGQGLYNSPLHF.

A remark on this clone: At the DNA level, this CDR3 is encoded by other sequences in the same sample as well. The chain couples TRBV9 to TRBJ1-4, with 8 bases aligning to TRBD1. This CDR3 contains 14 residues. V lost 2 bases to trimming and J lost 5 bases; unmatched junction nucleotides: 2. Germline-derived CDR1 and CDR2 are SGDLS and YYNGEE. The CDR3 DNA is TGTGCCAGCAGCGTGACAGGGGCGAATGAAAAACTGTTTTTT. It yields the protein CASSVTGANEKLFF.

In DNA form, the CDR3 reads TGTGCCAGCAGTGAAGCCTGGACAGGGGGAAACACCATATATTTT. Translation gives CASSEAWTGGNTIYF. The V gene is TRBV2, the J gene TRBJ1-3; 8 bases are a match to TRBD1. The ends lost 0 bases at V and 4 bases at J; junction bases unmatched: 2. CDR3 length: 15 residues. Germline-derived CDR1 and CDR2 are SNHLY and FYNNEI.

The chain couples TRBV7-2 to TRBJ1-3; D uncertain. Looked up from germline, CDR1 is SGHTA and CDR2 is FQGNSA. V was shortened by 1 base and J by 7 bases, with 8 bases between the two germline ends. The CDR3 contains 13 residues. CDR3 sequence reads: CASSLGAQNTIYF. The CDR3, as DNA: TGTGCCAGCAGCTTAGGGGCACAGAACACCATATATTTT.

The chain carries TRBV7-2 and TRBJ1-1; D call uncertain. Trimming stripped 5 bases from V and 1 base from J, with 14 bases between. Per the germline V gene, CDR1 is SGHTA and CDR2 is FQGNSA. The CDR3 runs to 15 residues. This chain's CDR3 is CASSPPGSSNTEAFF. In DNA form, the CDR3 reads TGTGCCAGCAGCCCCCCGGGATCTTCGAACACTGAAGCTTTCTTT.

This clone was counted between two and nine times. This CDR3 reads CSVREGGQPQHF. For the CDR3, the DNA is TGCAGCGTGAGGGAAGGGGGTCAGCCCCAGCATTTT. The chain recombines TRBV29-1 with TRBJ1-5; D perhaps matches TRBD1 (6 bases). The germline V and J ends were trimmed by 6 bases and 6 bases, with 12 bases remaining between them. The CDR3 is made up of 12 amino acids. Germline assignment: CDR1 SQVTM and CDR2 ANQGSEA.

In DNA, the CDR3 is TGTGCCAGCAGCTTGACAGGGGGCACCACTGAAGCTTTCTTT. Its translation: CASSLTGGTTEAFF. This chain connects TRBV7-6 to TRBJ1-1, with 10 bases identical to TRBD1. CDR3 length: 14 residues. The V gene's germline CDR1 is SGHVS and CDR2 FNYEAQ. Trimming removed 3 bases from V and 4 bases from J; junction bases left unmatched: 2.

This chain connects TRBV19 to TRBJ1-2; 7 nucleotides align to TRBD1. CDR1 LNHDA and CDR2 SQIVND come from the germline V gene (reference sequence). V gave up 9 bases and J gave up 0 bases; unmatched junction bases: 4. The CDR3 is 13 residues long. The CDR3 sequence is CASSDRPNYGYTF. As DNA, the CDR3 is TGTGCCAGCTCGGACAGGCCTAACTATGGCTACACCTTC. Combining the CDR3 with reference TRBV19 and TRBJ1-2 gives the whole variable domain DGGITQSPKYLFRKEGQNVTLSCEQNLNHDAMYWYRQDPGQGLRLIYYSQIVNDFQKGDIAEGYSVSREKKESFPLTVTSAQKNPTAFYLCASSDRPNYGYTFGSGTRLTVV.

This clone was found once. The genes are TRBV6-2 or TRBV6-3 and TRBJ2-3; maybe TRBD1 (6 bases). V was trimmed by 0 bases and J by 5 bases, leaving 18 bases between them. CDR3 length: 17 residues. Germline loops: CDR1 MNHEY, CDR2 SVGEGT. CDR3 amino acids: CASSYSGRGVYKDTQYF. Written as DNA, the CDR3 is TGTGCCAGCAGTTACTCCGGCAGGGGAGTATACAAAGATACGCAGTATTTT.

The rearrangement uses TRBV4-3 and TRBJ2-7, with D unclear. Deletions cut 0 bases from V and 3 bases from J, with 12 bases between. Germline V gene sequence: CDR1 LGHNA, CDR2 YSLEER. CDR3 length: 15 amino acids. CDR3 amino acids: CASSQEYKTFYEQYF. The CDR3 nucleotides read TGCGCCAGCAGCCAAGAATACAAAACCTTCTACGAGCAGTACTTC.